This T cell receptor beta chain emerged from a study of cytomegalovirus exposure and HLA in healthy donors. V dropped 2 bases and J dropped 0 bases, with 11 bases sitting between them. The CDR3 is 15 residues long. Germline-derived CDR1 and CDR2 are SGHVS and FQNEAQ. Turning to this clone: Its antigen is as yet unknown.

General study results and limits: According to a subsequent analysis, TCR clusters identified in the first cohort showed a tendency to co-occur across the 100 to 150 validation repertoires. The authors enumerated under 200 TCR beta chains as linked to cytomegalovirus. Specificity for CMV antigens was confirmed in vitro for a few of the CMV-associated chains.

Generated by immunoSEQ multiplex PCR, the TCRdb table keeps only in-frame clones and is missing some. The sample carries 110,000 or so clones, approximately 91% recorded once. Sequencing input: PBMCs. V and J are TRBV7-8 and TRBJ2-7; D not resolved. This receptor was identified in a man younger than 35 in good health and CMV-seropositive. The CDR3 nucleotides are TGTGCCAGCAGCTTATTTGTAGAGAGCTCCTACGAGCAGTACTTC. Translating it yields CASSLFVESSYEQYF.